This passage covers 9 T cell receptor beta chains from one sample sequenced in a study of blood T cells in healthy people across ages (dated by TCRdb to between 2015 and 2016). Library creation used 5' RACE. This sample was sequenced with an Illumina HiSeq 2500. A second roughly 6 to 12 cycle PCR used a sample-barcoded 5' primer and a J-beta primer mix. TCRdb trimmed the raw reads at Q25, called clones with MiXCR and kept productive beta chains. CDR3 protein sequences are deduplicated, and each keeps its most common genes and DNA. Here the sample has around 870,000 distinct CDR3 sequences; less than 35% occur a single time. The ten most abundant clones make up roughly 17% of the sample. Material: blood. The receptors originated from a woman aged 80 or older in good health.

Comment on this clonotype: A read error is possible here, since a much larger clone lies one base away. This is likely a read error, given that the CDR3 carries no conserved phenylalanine or tryptophan at its end. The J gene is TRBJ2-1, the V gene TRBV24-1, with D tentatively TRBD2 (6 bases). The germline V and J ends were trimmed by 3 bases and 6 bases, with 17 bases remaining between them. Germline CDR1 KGHDR, CDR2 SFDVKD. This CDR3 contains 16 residues. The CDR3 region is CATSDLGGSGGNEQFL. The CDR3 DNA is TGTGCCACCAGTGATCTGGGAGGTAGCGGAGGCAATGAGCAGTTCTTG.

The chain is built from TRBV6-1 and TRBJ1-5, with D unresolved. The V and J ends lost 8 bases and 3 bases respectively, with 26 bases between them. Looked up from germline, CDR1 is MNHNS and CDR2 is SASEGT. CDR3 length: 18 amino acids. CDR3 in amino acids: CASVRLGTATGANQPQHF. The CDR3 bases are TGTGCCAGCGTACGGCTCGGCACCGCGACGGGAGCCAATCAGCCCCAGCATTTT.

The J gene is TRBJ1-3, the V gene TRBV7-9; TRBD1 aligns across 7 bases. Germline values: CDR1 SEHNR, CDR2 FQNEAQ (reference sequence). The J segment lost 4 bases and the V segment lost 4 bases, leaving 4 bases of the junction unmatched. The CDR3 covers 14 residues. Here the CDR3 DNA reads TGTGCCAGCAGCTCGACAGGGAGAGGAAACACCATATATTTT. Translated, it gives CASSSTGRGNTIYF.

The rearrangement joins TRBV7-2 to TRBJ2-3; the match to TRBD2 covers 10 bases. The CDR3 sequence is 16 residues long. Trimming took 5 bases from V and 6 from J; bases not matched to a gene: 11. Germline lookup yields CDR1 SGHTA and CDR2 FQGNSA. CDR3 protein: CASSQGRAGGADTQYF. CDR3 sequence (DNA): TGTGCCAGCAGCCAAGGACGAGCGGGGGGGGCCGATACGCAGTATTTT.

This clonotype was observed a handful of times. This chain uses TRBV7-2 with TRBJ1-1; 8 positions agree with TRBD1. The germline V gene encodes CDR1 SGHTA and CDR2 FQGNSA. Germline trimming cut 3 bases from V and 4 bases from J; bases unmatched to any gene: 1. CDR3 length: 13 amino acids. The CDR3 nucleotides are TGTGCCAGCAGCTTCAGGGGGCTCACTGAAGCTTTCTTT. Translated, it gives CASSFRGLTEAFF. Full variable domain (outside the CDR3, taken from reference TRBV7-2 and TRBJ1-1): GAGVSQSPSNKVTEKGKDVELRCDPISGHTALYWYRQSLGQGLEFLIYFQGNSAPDKSGLPSDRFSAERTGGSVSTLTIQRTQQEDSAVYLCASSFRGLTEAFFGQGTRLTVV.

As concerns this clonotype: Being one base from a much bigger clone, this may be a read error. The chain carries TRBV29-1 and TRBJ2-2; TRBD1 agrees at 11 bases. The CDR3 covers 14 residues. Germline V gives CDR1 SQVTM, CDR2 ANQGSEA. The CDR3 region is CSTRDRGNTGERFF. Here the CDR3 DNA reads TGCAGCACCCGGGACAGGGGGAACACCGGGGAGCGGTTTTTT.

The chain uses TRBV6-5 and TRBJ1-2; D remains unclear. Looked up from germline, CDR1 is MNHEY and CDR2 is SVGAGI. The CDR3 contains 18 residues. The V end was cut by 0 bases, the J end by 2 bases, with 19 bases between. CDR3 protein: CASSYSGRRGPRNYGYTF. CDR3 DNA sequence: TGTGCCAGCAGTTACTCGGGCAGGCGCGGGCCCCGAAACTATGGCTACACCTTC.

This clonotype has more than one count but fewer than ten. The chain joins TRBV27 to TRBJ1-5, with D perhaps TRBD1 (6 bases). Germline V lookup: CDR1 MNHEY, CDR2 SMNVEV (reference sequence). The CDR3 consists of 14 residues. The V end was cut by 2 bases, the J end by 5 bases, with 10 bases between. CDR3 in DNA: TGTGCCAGCAGTTTAGGGGGCAAATATCAGCCCCAGCATTTT. Its protein product is CASSLGGKYQPQHF.

This clonotype occurred a few times. This chain links TRBV11-2 with TRBJ1-2, with TRBD1 identical over 7 bases. Germline CDR1 reads SGHAT; CDR2 reads FQNNGV. The CDR3 loop spans 16 amino acids. J was trimmed by 7 bases and V by 1 base; bases with no gene match: 12. For the CDR3, the DNA is TGTGCCAGCAGCTTAGCCCCAAAAGGCAGGGGGACTGGCTACACCTTC. As protein: CASSLAPKGRGTGYTF. Variable domain in full (rest from reference TRBV11-2 and TRBJ1-2): EAGVAQSPRYKIIEKRQSVAFWCNPISGHATLYWYQQILGQGPKLLIQFQNNGVVDDSQLPKDRFSAERLKGVDSTLKIQPAKLEDSAVYLCASSLAPKGRGTGYTFGSGTRLTVV.